A single sample is the source of the 21 T cell receptor beta chains below, sequenced in a study of T-cell reconstitution after alpha-beta-depleted transplantation in children. A TCRbeta library incorporating unique molecular identifiers was prepared. TCRdb re-called the PCR reads with MiXCR, one entry per CDR3 protein. The sample has about 400,000 distinct CDR3 sequences, under 20% seen once. The input for sequencing was PBMCs, mostly from graft donor cells, taken 360 days after TCRalphabeta/CD19-depleted stem cell transplant. Receptors were obtained from a boy younger than two who had a stem cell transplant for Wiskott-Aldrich syndrome, so the T cells may come from the graft donor.

This chain links TRBV20-1 with TRBJ2-6; D remains unclear. The V gene lost 2 bases and the J gene lost 2 bases, with 1 base spanning the gap. This CDR3 spans 12 amino acids. Looked up from germline, CDR1 is DFQATT and CDR2 is SNEGSKA (reference sequence). DNA for the CDR3: TGCAGTGCTAGACCTGGGGCCAACGTCCTGACTTTC. This translates into CSARPGANVLTF.

The chain couples TRBV7-8 to TRBJ2-5; 9 bases fit TRBD1. The CDR3 runs 16 residues. J was trimmed by 1 base and V by 4 bases; bases with no gene match: 7. Germline assignment: CDR1 SGHVS and CDR2 FQNEAQ. The CDR3 DNA follows: TGTGCCAGCAGCTCAAAGCGGGACAGGGCCCAAGAGACCCAGTACTTC. This encodes CASSSKRDRAQETQYF.

This chain uses TRBV12-3 or TRBV12-4 with TRBJ2-3; D tentatively fits TRBD1 or TRBD2 (5 bases each). This CDR3 has 14 residues. Trimming took 5 bases from V and 5 from J, leaving 14 bases between them. The CDR3 reads CASSEGTPVDTQYF. CDR3 DNA sequence: TGTGCCAGCAGTGAGGGGACCCCCGTAGATACGCAGTATTTT.

This clonotype occurred a few times. This chain joins TRBV9 and TRBJ2-1; TRBD2 aligns across 13 bases. The V gene end was trimmed by 0 bases and the J gene end by 4 bases; junction bases not matched to a gene: 1. Germline assignment: CDR1 SGDLS and CDR2 YYNGEE. The CDR3 contains 16 residues. Here the CDR3 DNA reads TGTGCCAGCAGCGTAGAACTAGCGGGAGGGTACAATGAGCAGTTCTTC. Translation gives CASSVELAGGYNEQFF.

The chain uses TRBV10-2 and TRBJ2-1; TRBD2 aligns across 12 bases. Germline values: CDR1 WSHSY, CDR2 SAAADI. J gave up 7 bases and V 3 bases, and 4 bases lay outside the gene matches. The CDR3 runs 15 residues. This chain's CDR3 is CASSDLAGGRNEQFF. CDR3 DNA sequence: TGCGCCAGCAGTGACCTAGCGGGGGGGCGGAATGAGCAGTTCTTC.

The CDR3 DNA sequence: TGTGCCAGCAGTTTTTGGGGACCCCTCGGCTACGAGCAGTACTTC. Amino acid sequence: CASSFWGPLGYEQYF. The chain links TRBV27 to TRBJ2-7; D tentatively reads TRBD1 or TRBD2 (5 bases each). This CDR3 has 15 residues. V lost 3 bases and J lost 3, with 15 bases in between. CDR1 is MNHEY and CDR2 is SMNVEV in the germline V gene (reference sequence).

This clonotype was seen ten or more times. The V call is TRBV20-1, the J call TRBJ2-5; 9 bases match TRBD2. Germline CDR1 reads DFQATT; CDR2 reads SNEGSKA (reference sequence). This CDR3 is 14 amino acids long. V was clipped by 4 bases and J by 5 bases; unmatched bases: 8. The CDR3 sequence is CSATGTSLWETQYF. CDR3 coding DNA: TGCAGTGCTACCGGGACTAGCCTTTGGGAGACCCAGTACTTC.

The chain combines TRBV2 with TRBJ2-5; TRBD2 matches at 11 bases. Germline V gene data show CDR1 as SNHLY and CDR2 as FYNNEI. The V gene end was trimmed by 7 bases and the J gene end by 6 bases; junction bases not matched to a gene: 7. The CDR3 consists of 14 residues. The CDR3 DNA follows: TGTGCCAGCATGGCTAGCGGGGGGAGGAAGACCCAGTACTTC. Amino acids: CASMASGGRKTQYF. The full variable domain, in which reference TRBV2 and TRBJ2-5 provide the parts outside the CDR3, is EPEVTQTPSHQVTQMGQEVILRCVPISNHLYFYWYRQILGQKVEFLVSFYNNEISEKSEIFDDQFSVERPDGSNFTLKIRSTKLEDSAMYFCASMASGGRKTQYFGPGTRLLVL.

There are a few counts of this clonotype. The J gene is TRBJ2-3, the V gene TRBV3-1; 11 nucleotides match TRBD2. J gave up 5 bases and V 1 base, and 5 bases lay outside the gene matches. Germline-derived CDR1 and CDR2 are LGHDT and YNNKEL (reference sequence). The length of the CDR3 is 16 residues. As DNA, the CDR3 is TGTGCCAGCAGCCAAGTACTAGCGGGAGCAATAGATACGCAGTATTTT. This translates into CASSQVLAGAIDTQYF.

The CDR3 sequence is CASSLGHTLPTEAFF. The CDR3 DNA sequence: TGCGCCAGCAGCTTGGGTCATACCTTGCCCACTGAAGCTTTCTTT. The chain carries TRBV5-1 and TRBJ1-1; D not certain. V was trimmed by 0 bases and J by 4 bases, leaving 13 bases between them. The germline CDR1 and CDR2 sequences are SGHRS and YFSETQ. The CDR3 totals 15 residues.

The CDR3 nucleotides read TGCGCCAGCAGCCCGGGACTGGTTAATGAAAAACTGTTTTTT. Translated: CASSPGLVNEKLFF. J is TRBJ1-4 and V is TRBV4-1; TRBD1 might be the D (5 bases). CDR1 and CDR2 from the germline V gene are MGHRA and YSYEKL. The ends were cut back, 4 bases at V and 4 bases at J, with 10 bases in the middle. The CDR3 contains 14 residues.

This rearrangement joins TRBV5-1 to TRBJ1-2; a possible D gene is TRBD1 (5 bases). The V end was cut by 2 bases, the J end by 9 bases, with 11 bases between. The length of the CDR3 is 12 residues. Germline V gene data show CDR1 as SGHRS and CDR2 as YFSETQ. The CDR3 DNA reads as TGCGCCAGCAGCTTAACGGGGGGACGCTACACCTTC. This sequence encodes CASSLTGGRYTF.

The chain combines TRBV10-1 with TRBJ2-7; TRBD1 aligns across 8 bases. CDR1 and CDR2 from the germline V gene are WNHNN and SYGVQD (reference sequence). The CDR3 is 13 amino acids. J lost 7 bases, V lost 8 bases, and 10 bases had no gene match. The CDR3 loop reads CASSDRAAREQYF. DNA of the CDR3: TGCGCCAGCTCGGACAGGGCGGCGCGGGAGCAGTACTTC.

This clonotype was recorded a few times. This chain connects TRBV6-1 to TRBJ2-3; 9 bases align to TRBD2. The CDR3 contains 16 residues. V gave up 2 bases and J gave up 2 bases; unmatched junction bases: 5. Germline V gene data show CDR1 as MNHNS and CDR2 as SASEGT. The CDR3 is CASSERRTSATDTQYF. Here the CDR3 DNA reads TGTGCCAGCAGTGAAAGAAGGACTAGCGCCACAGATACGCAGTATTTT.

This clonotype showed up just a few times. The chain has TRBV20-1 and TRBJ2-7, with 11 bases aligning to TRBD1. CDR1 is DFQATT and CDR2 is SNEGSKA in the germline V gene (reference sequence). V was pared by 2 bases and J by 2 bases, with 5 bases of the junction left unmatched. The CDR3 contains 15 residues. CDR3 amino acids: CSARPRTGGAYEQYF. The CDR3 DNA reads TGCAGTGCTAGACCCCGGACAGGGGGCGCCTACGAGCAGTACTTC.

This chain joins TRBV24-1 and TRBJ2-1, with TRBD2 identical over 8 bases. CDR1 KGHDR and CDR2 SFDVKD come from the germline V gene. V was clipped by 3 bases and J by 3 bases; unmatched bases: 3. This CDR3 is built from 15 residues. The CDR3 nucleotides read TGTGCCACCAGTGATATAGCGGGGAACTACAATGAGCAGTTCTTC. This codes for CATSDIAGNYNEQFF.

V is TRBV20-1 and J is TRBJ2-7, with TRBD2 matching 12 bases. The J segment lost 4 bases and the V segment lost 1 base, leaving 8 bases of the junction unmatched. CDR1 and CDR2 from the germline V gene are DFQATT and SNEGSKA (reference sequence). The CDR3 runs to 16 residues. DNA of the CDR3: TGCAGTGCTAGAGGAATTCTAGCGGGGGGGCCGTACGAGCAGTACTTC. Protein sequence: CSARGILAGGPYEQYF.

This chain uses TRBV7-9 with TRBJ2-7, with D tentatively TRBD2 (6 bases). The CDR3 sequence is 17 residues long. V gave up 5 bases and J gave up 0 bases, with 20 bases separating them. Germline V gene sequence: CDR1 SEHNR, CDR2 FQNEAQ (reference sequence). The CDR3 reads CASSRPGGILPSYEQYF. The CDR3 nucleotides read TGTGCCAGCAGCCGTCCAGGCGGGATTTTACCCTCCTACGAGCAGTACTTC.

V is TRBV28 and J is TRBJ1-2; 10 bases are a match to TRBD1. After removal of 6 bases from V and 7 bases from J, the junction contained 14 bases not matched to a gene. Germline V lookup: CDR1 MDHEN, CDR2 SYDVKM. The CDR3 has 16 residues. Written as DNA, the CDR3 is TGTGCCAGCAGCTCTACTGGGCTGACAGGGGGCTTTGGCTACACCTTC. Encoded protein: CASSSTGLTGGFGYTF.

In its sample, this clonotype was seen a few times. The DNA for the CDR3 is TGTGCCAGCAGTGAGATGCTTCGACAGACTCGGGACACCGGGGAGCTGTTTTTT. This gives the protein CASSEMLRQTRDTGELFF. V usage is TRBV6-1 and J usage is TRBJ2-2, with D perhaps TRBD1 (5 bases). V was cut by 3 bases and J by 3 bases, with 20 bases left in between. Germline V gives CDR1 MNHNS, CDR2 SASEGT. The CDR3 length is 18 residues.

In its sample, this clonotype was seen many times. One end of the junction is discordant with germline, which a read error may explain. This rearrangement joins TRBV5-1 to TRBJ2-2; a possible D gene is TRBD2 (6 bases). Germline V gene sequence: CDR1 SGHRS, CDR2 YFSETQ. The CDR3 is 14 amino acids. CDR3 DNA: TGTGCCAGCAGCTTAGCGACTAGTACCGGGGAGCTGTTTTTT. Protein product: CASSLATSTGELFF.